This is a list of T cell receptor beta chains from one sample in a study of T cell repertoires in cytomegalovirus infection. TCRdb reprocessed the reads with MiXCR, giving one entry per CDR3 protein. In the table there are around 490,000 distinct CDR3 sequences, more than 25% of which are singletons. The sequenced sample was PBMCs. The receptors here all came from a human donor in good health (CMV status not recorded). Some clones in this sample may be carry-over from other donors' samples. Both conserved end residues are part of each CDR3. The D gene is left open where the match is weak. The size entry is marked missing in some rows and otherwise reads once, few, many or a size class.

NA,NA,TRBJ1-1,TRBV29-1,CSVRTDSNTEAFF,TGCAGCGTTAGGACAGATTCTAACACTGAAGCTTTCTTT
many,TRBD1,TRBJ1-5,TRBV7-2,CASSPGQGRGQPQHF,TGTGCCAGCAGCCCCGGACAGGGGAGGGGACAGCCCCAGCATTTT
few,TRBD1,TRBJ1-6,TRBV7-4,CANPVDQGAGSPLHF,TGTGCCAACCCCGTGGACCAGGGGGCGGGTTCACCCCTCCACTTT
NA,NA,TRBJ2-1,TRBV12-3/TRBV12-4,CASRYFNEQFF,TGTGCCAGCAGGTACTTTAATGAGCAGTTCTTC
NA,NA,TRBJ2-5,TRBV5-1,CASSRDSPETQYF,TGCGCCAGCAGCCGGGACTCCCCAGAGACCCAGTACTTC
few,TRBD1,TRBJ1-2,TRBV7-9,CASSLVQGASGYTF,TGTGCCAGCAGCTTAGTTCAGGGGGCGAGTGGCTACACCTTC
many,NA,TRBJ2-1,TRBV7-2,CASSANPGQPNEQFF,TGTGCCAGCAGCGCCAATCCGGGACAACCAAATGAGCAGTTCTTC
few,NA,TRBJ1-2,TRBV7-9,CASSLTGLYGYTF,TGTGCCAGCAGCTTAACAGGGCTCTATGGCTACACCTTC
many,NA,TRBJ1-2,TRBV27,CASSLQGANYGYTF,TGTGCCAGCAGTTTACAAGGAGCGAACTATGGCTACACCTTC
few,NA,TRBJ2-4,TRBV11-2,CASSHGRDTKTENIQYF,TGTGCCAGCAGCCATGGGCGGGACACTAAGACCGAAAACATTCAGTACTTC
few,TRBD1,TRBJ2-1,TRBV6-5,CASSWGQGASEQFF,TGTGCCAGCAGTTGGGGACAGGGGGCGAGTGAGCAGTTCTTC
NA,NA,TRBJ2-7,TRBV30,CAWSLTYEQYF,TGTGCCTGGAGTTTAACCTACGAGCAGTACTTC
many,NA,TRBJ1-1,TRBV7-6,CASSLGGGSNTEAFF,TGTGCCAGCAGCCTCGGGGGGGGCTCGAACACTGAAGCTTTCTTT
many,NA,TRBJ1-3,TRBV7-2,CASRLDGTSGNTIYF,TGTGCCAGCAGATTGGACGGAACATCTGGAAACACCATATATTTT
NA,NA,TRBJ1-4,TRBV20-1,CSARDPGGGEKLFF,TGCAGTGCTAGAGATCCTGGGGGCGGTGAAAAACTGTTTTTT
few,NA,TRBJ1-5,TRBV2,CASRGPNPGGNQPQHF,TGTGCCAGCCGAGGACCTAACCCCGGAGGCAATCAGCCCCAGCATTTT
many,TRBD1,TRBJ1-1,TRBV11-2,CASSLEGTGFEAFF,TGTGCCAGCAGCTTAGAAGGGACAGGGTTTGAAGCTTTCTTT
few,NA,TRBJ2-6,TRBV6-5,CASSYWMMAGANVLTF,TGTGCCAGCAGTTACTGGATGATGGCTGGGGCCAACGTCCTGACTTTC
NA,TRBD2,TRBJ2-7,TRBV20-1,CSARYPGTSGHYEQYF,TGCAGTGCTAGATATCCCGGGACTAGCGGGCACTACGAGCAGTACTTC
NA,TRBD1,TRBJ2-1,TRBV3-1,CASSPKGAIEQFF,TGTGCCAGCAGCCCAAAGGGGGCCATTGAGCAGTTCTTC
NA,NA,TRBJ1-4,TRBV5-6,CASSLSERDEKLFF,TGTGCCAGCAGCCTGAGTGAACGCGATGAAAAACTGTTTTTT
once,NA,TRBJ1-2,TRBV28,CASSLQVSYGYTF,TGTGCCAGCAGCTTACAGGTCTCGTATGGCTACACCTTC
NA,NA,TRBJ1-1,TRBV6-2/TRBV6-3,CASSYRRMNTEAFF,TGTGCCAGCAGTTACAGGCGGATGAACACTGAAGCTTTCTTT
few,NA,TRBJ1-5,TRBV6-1,CASSEGQDSNQPQHF,TGTGCCAGCAGTGAAGGACAGGATAGCAATCAGCCCCAGCATTTT
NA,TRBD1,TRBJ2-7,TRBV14,CASSEWGTETYEQYF,TGTGCCAGCAGCGAATGGGGGACAGAAACCTACGAGCAGTACTTC
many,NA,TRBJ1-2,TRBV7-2,CASSSRSTDYTF,TGTGCCAGCAGCTCCCGTTCTACTGACTACACCTTC
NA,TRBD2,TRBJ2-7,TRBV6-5,CASSYSFAGATYEQYF,TGTGCCAGCAGTTACTCATTTGCGGGAGCAACCTACGAGCAGTACTTC
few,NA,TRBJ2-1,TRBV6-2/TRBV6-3,CASSYPDREGRNEQFF,TGTGCCAGCAGTTACCCTGACAGGGAGGGTCGCAATGAGCAGTTCTTC
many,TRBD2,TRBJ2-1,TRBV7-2,CASSPSGRVSSYNEQFF,TGTGCCAGCAGCCCTAGCGGGAGGGTAAGCTCCTACAATGAGCAGTTCTTC
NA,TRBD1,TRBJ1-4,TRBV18,CASSPGTGLEEKLFF,TGTGCCAGCTCACCTGGGACAGGGCTCGAAGAAAAACTGTTTTTT
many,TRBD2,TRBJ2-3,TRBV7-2,CASSQGGLAGDTQYF,TGTGCCAGCAGCCAGGGTGGGTTAGCGGGAGATACGCAGTATTTT
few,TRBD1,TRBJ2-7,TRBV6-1,CASSFSRGQNYEQYF,TGTGCCAGCAGTTTTTCAAGGGGACAGAACTACGAGCAGTACTTC
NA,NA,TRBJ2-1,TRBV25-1,CASSDGSDSTYNEQFF,TGTGCCAGCAGCGACGGATCGGACTCGACCTACAATGAGCAGTTCTTC
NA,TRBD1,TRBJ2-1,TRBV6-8,CASSPGQGQNEQFF,TGTGCCAGCAGTCCAGGACAGGGACAAAATGAGCAGTTCTTC
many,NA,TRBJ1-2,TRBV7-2,CASSSGTGDKYGYTF,TGTGCCAGCAGCTCCGGGACGGGAGACAAATATGGCTACACCTTC
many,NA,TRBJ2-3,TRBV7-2,CASSLRDKGWFSTDTQYF,TGTGCCAGCAGCTTAAGGGACAAGGGTTGGTTTAGCACAGATACGCAGTATTTT
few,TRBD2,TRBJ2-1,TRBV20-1,CSARLAGGPYNEQFF,TGCAGTGCTAGACTAGCGGGAGGGCCCTACAATGAGCAGTTCTTC
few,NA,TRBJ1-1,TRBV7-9,CASSLSRDTDEAFF,TGTGCCAGCAGCTTATCCAGGGATACCGATGAAGCTTTCTTT
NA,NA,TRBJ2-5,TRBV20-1,CSASSREKIKTQYF,TGCAGTGCTAGCTCGAGGGAGAAGATAAAGACCCAGTACTTC
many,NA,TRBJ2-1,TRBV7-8,CASSLGISGGGYNEQFF,TGTGCCAGCAGCTTAGGTATAAGCGGAGGGGGCTACAATGAGCAGTTCTTC
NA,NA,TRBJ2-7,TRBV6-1,CASSESDRREQYF,TGTGCCAGCAGTGAAAGTGACAGACGTGAGCAGTACTTC
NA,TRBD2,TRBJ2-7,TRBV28,CASSLSGRGTYEQYF,TGTGCCAGCAGTCTTAGCGGGCGAGGGACCTACGAGCAGTACTTC